The present T cell receptor beta chain was sequenced within a study of blood T cells in healthy people across ages. With a J-beta primer mix and a sample-barcoded 5' primer, a second PCR ran roughly 7 to 11 cycles. TCRdb reprocessed the 5' RACE reads with MiXCR, giving one entry per CDR3 protein. The sample carries some 1,000,000 distinct CDR3 sequences, 20% to 25% recorded once. The data were also submitted as part of a second study, on T cells of mothers and their children. That study reports: Slightly higher overlap, not significant, was seen in related mother-child pairs than in unrelated pairs.

The specimen sequenced was blood. The TCR originated in a girl aged 2-15 years in good health.

CDR3 sequence reads: CASSPTTSGTEAFF. The CDR3 nucleotides read TGTGCCAGCAGCCCTACTACAAGCGGGACTGAAGCTTTCTTT. The V and J genes are TRBV6-6 and TRBJ1-1; D unclear. The CDR3 runs to 14 residues. The V end was cut by 6 bases, the J end by 5 bases, with 16 bases between. CDR1 is MNHNY, CDR2 SVGAGI, per germline (reference sequence).